This T cell receptor (beta chain) comes out of a study of OX40 agonist ivuxolimab in advanced cancers. Assay: immunoSEQ multiplex PCR; the TCRdb copy retains only in-frame clones and omits some. The table records around 80,000 clones, 85% of them present only once. The V end lost 3 bases, the J end lost 1 base, and 7 bases lay between the germline ends. This CDR3 contains 13 residues. CDR1 SEHNR and CDR2 FQNEAQ come from the germline V gene (reference sequence). The sample consisted of CD4+ or CD8+ T cells sorted from blood, taken in a trial of the OX40 agonist ivuxolimab. V is TRBV7-9 and J is TRBJ2-7; tentatively, D is TRBD1 (5 bases). The TCR sequence derives from an adult with an advanced solid tumor such as melanoma, head and neck, liver or kidney cancer. The CDR3 nucleotides are TGTGCCAGCAGCTTTCAGGGATCCTACGAGCAGTACTTC. It codes for CASSFQGSYEQYF.